Included here is one TCR beta chain sequence, with context. Its antigen specificity is not known. The record has no base qualities; no much larger clone is one base away. V gives up 9 bases and J gives up 2 bases, and the segment between their germline ends measures 11 bases. From a lookup of the germline V gene (reference sequence), CDR1 and CDR2 are SEHNR and FQNEAQ. Including cysteine and phenylalanine, the CDR3 has 13 amino acids. CDR3 DNA only is kept here, 39 bases in frame from base 1. This sample stems from a study of T cell responses to AZD1222 COVID-19 vaccine (dated by TCRdb to the early 2020s). About the full investigation: A total of around 240 trial participants underwent TCR sequencing, of whom 200 to 220 received two doses of AZD1222 and 26 received two doses of the MenACWY control vaccine. Trial participants were enrolled into age subgroups of 18-55, 56-69 and 70-plus years, which contained approximately 150, 28 and 58 TCR-sequenced participants, respectively. What the authors observed across the whole study: In the small 56-69-year group, the increase in depth fell short of significance, most likely because of low power. Vaccine-associated CD4 TCRs spanned the whole spike protein, with dominant responses in regions 160-218 and 743-854. Only 5 to 7 AZD1222 recipients were SARS-CoV-2 seropositive at baseline, limiting conclusions about previously exposed vaccinees. Nearly half of unique spike-specific TCRs reportedly recognized epitopes outside regions mutated in the B.1.351 and B.1.1.7 variants. Participants were mostly white British and included more females than males, and it was suggested by the authors that clonal diversity may have been underestimated. No day 14 peak-response samples were available, so repertoires were characterized only after the peak T cell response. After two AZD1222 doses, both the breadth and the depth of spike-specific TCRs were significantly higher than at day 0 and than in MenACWY recipients.

The CDR3 regions of human TCRbeta chains were subjected to immunosequencing. In the original analysis: TCRs in the repertoires were compared against a reference library of SARS-CoV-2-specific TCRs that had been generated with the MIRA antigen-specificity platform. Breadth was defined as the fraction of unique TCRs that were SARS-CoV-2-associated. Depth was defined as the fraction of total T cells that were SARS-CoV-2-associated. Using the MIRA data, every spike-specific TCR was mapped to the spike region that the TCR reacted to and assigned to either a CD4 or a CD8 class. Log10-transformed breadth and depth values were compared by one-way ANOVA with Sidak's multiple comparisons tests. The table was pulled from immuneACCESS by TCRdb, which kept in-frame rearrangements only. Such tables lose some clones; where checked, under half of the loss comes from unresolved V genes, and the rest has no known cause. The V and J calls and the clone size are those of that table, but D and trimming were determined from the DNA. This sample holds about 140,000 clones; approximately 93% were observed only once. The biggest ten clones account for more than 0.7% of the sample.

Per the publication, the time point label means: baseline before first vaccination. Per the publication, the treatment or condition label means: meningococcal conjugate vaccine given as trial control. Samples from vaccinated people were obtained from the UK trials COV001 and COV002, which included a single-blind randomized controlled phase 2/3 trial of AZD1222 (ChAdOx1 nCoV-19) in healthy adults. Trial participant PBMC samples were collected at day 0 and day 28 after the second dose for TCRbeta chain sequencing. The V and J segments used are TRBV7-9 and TRBJ1-3; confidence is insufficient to name the D gene. The sample consisted of peripheral blood, taken on day 0 of MenACWY control vaccination. The origin of this receptor is an adult in good health. CDR3 sequence: CASTNGPGNTIYF. The base sequence is TGTGCCAGTACGAATGGACCTGGAAACACCATATATTTT.